The clone carrying this TCR beta chain came up many times. Its antigen is currently unknown. Trimming took off 4 bases at V and 9 bases at J, with 15 bases between the two ends. The length of the CDR3 is 13 residues. Germline CDR1 reads MNHNS; CDR2 reads SASEGT. This sample is part of a study of T cells in Graves' hyperthyroidism and ophthalmopathy. The wider study: Blood was drawn when the patient was first diagnosed and still untreated. Findings and limits, study-wide: From stable hyperthyroidism, ophthalmopathy was set apart by a 13 V-J model. Most expanded thyroid clonotypes above 0.001 also appeared in blood.

Amplified regions were TCR beta CDR3 sequences from RNA transcripts. TCR CDR3 underwent first-round RT-PCR with the HTBI primer set. TCRdb re-analysed the multiplex PCR reads in MiXCR, keeping a single row per CDR3 protein. Of hundreds of thousands of distinct CDR3 sequences in the sample, more than 14% were seen once. This receptor was obtained from a woman in her forties or fifties with Graves' ophthalmopathy. The chain uses TRBV6-1 and TRBJ1-2, with D perhaps matching TRBD1 (5 bases). The sequencing input was blood. The CDR3 DNA follows: TGTGCCAGCAGTGTCTCGCCAGGGAAAAGCTACACCTTC. It yields the protein CASSVSPGKSYTF.